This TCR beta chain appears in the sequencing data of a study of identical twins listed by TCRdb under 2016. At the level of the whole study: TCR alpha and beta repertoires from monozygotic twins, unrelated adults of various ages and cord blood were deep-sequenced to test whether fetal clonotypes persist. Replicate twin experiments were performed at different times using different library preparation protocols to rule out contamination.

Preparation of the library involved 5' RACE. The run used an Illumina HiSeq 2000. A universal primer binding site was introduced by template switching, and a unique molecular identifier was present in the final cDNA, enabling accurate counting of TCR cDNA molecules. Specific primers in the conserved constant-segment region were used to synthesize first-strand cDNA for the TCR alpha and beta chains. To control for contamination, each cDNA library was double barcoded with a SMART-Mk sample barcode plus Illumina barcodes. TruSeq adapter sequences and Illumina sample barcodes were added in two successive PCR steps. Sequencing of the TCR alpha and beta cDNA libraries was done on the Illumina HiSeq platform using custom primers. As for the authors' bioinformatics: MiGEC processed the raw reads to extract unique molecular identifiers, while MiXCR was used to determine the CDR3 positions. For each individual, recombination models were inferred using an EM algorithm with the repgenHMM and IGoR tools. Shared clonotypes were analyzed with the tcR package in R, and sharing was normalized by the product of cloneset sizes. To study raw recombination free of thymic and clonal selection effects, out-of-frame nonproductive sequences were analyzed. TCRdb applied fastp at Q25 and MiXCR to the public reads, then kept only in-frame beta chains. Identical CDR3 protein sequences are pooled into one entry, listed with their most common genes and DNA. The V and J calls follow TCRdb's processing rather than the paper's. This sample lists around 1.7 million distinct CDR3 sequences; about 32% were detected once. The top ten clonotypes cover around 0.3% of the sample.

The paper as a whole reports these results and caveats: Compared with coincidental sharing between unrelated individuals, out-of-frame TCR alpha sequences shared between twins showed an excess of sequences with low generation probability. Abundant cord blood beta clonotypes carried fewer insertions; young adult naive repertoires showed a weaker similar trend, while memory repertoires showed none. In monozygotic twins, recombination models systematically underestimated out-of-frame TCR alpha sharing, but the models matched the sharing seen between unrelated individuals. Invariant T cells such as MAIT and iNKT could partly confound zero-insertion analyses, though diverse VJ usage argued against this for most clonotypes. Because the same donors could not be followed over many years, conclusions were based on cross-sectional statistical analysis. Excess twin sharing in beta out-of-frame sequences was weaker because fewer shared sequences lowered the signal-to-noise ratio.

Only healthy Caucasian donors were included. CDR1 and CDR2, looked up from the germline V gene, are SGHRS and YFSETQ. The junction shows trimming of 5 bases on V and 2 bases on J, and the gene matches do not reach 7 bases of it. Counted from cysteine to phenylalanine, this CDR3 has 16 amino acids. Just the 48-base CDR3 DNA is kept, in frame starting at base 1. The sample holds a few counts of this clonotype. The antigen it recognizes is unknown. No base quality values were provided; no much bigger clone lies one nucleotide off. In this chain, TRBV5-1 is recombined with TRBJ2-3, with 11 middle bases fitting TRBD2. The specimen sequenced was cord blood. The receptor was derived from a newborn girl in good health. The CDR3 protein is CASSPGLAEHTDTQYF. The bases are TGCGCCAGCAGTCCGGGACTAGCGGAGCACACAGATACGCAGTATTTT.